This TCR beta chain was sequenced in a study of blood T cell repertoires in COVID-19. The sample holds one count of this clone. Measured with immunoSEQ multiplex PCR; TCRdb has only the in-frame clones, and not every one. Of roughly 290,000 clones detected, approximately 83% appear once; the ten largest clones hold under 2.5%. The clonotype was recovered from a man younger than 45 who had recovered from COVID-19. The material sequenced was PBMCs or T cells enriched from blood (not recorded which).

The CDR3 region has the DNA TGTGCCAGCAGCCCAGGGAACGGAAACACCATATATTTT. This encodes CASSPGNGNTIYF. The chain is built from TRBV5-4 and TRBJ1-3; D is perhaps TRBD1 (5 bases). Germline V gene lookup returns CDR1 SGHNT and CDR2 YYREEE (reference sequence). The length of the CDR3 is 13 residues. The germline V and J ends were trimmed by 4 bases and 4 bases, with 9 bases remaining between them.